The entry below gives a single T cell receptor beta chain sequence along with its context. Its antigen is unknown. CDR3 size: 15 residues. Germline V CDR1 and CDR2: SGHRS, YFSETQ. V was clipped by 2 bases and J by 2 bases; unmatched bases: 1. Antigen-specific CD4+ T cells were expanded (with viral peptide pools) by the ViraFEST assay ahead of sequencing. Subsequent to less than 13 days of culture, CD4+ T cells were isolated. Participants completed two doses of the BNT162b2 or mRNA-1273 vaccine. The sample originates from a study of vaccination effects on CD4 cells after COVID-19. TCRdb's copy holds only in-frame clones and misses some; the assay was immunoSEQ multiplex PCR. The sample lists some 68,000 clones; 81% were seen once.

The chain uses TRBV5-1 and TRBJ2-3, with 11 bases identical to TRBD1. The sequencing here drew on CD4+ T cells from PBMCs cultured with HCoV-229E spike peptides, taken after COVID-19 vaccination. This receptor was obtained from a human donor who received a COVID-19 vaccine. CDR3 amino acids: CASSLGQGATDTQYF. For the CDR3, the DNA is TGCGCCAGCAGCTTAGGACAGGGGGCCACAGATACGCAGTATTTT. The variable domain in full, completed from reference TRBV5-1 and TRBJ2-3, reads KAGVTQTPRYLIKTRGQQVTLSCSPISGHRSVSWYQQTPGQGLQFLFEYFSETQRNKGNFPGRFSGRQFSNSRSEMNVSTLELGDSALYLCASSLGQGATDTQYFGPGTRLTVL.